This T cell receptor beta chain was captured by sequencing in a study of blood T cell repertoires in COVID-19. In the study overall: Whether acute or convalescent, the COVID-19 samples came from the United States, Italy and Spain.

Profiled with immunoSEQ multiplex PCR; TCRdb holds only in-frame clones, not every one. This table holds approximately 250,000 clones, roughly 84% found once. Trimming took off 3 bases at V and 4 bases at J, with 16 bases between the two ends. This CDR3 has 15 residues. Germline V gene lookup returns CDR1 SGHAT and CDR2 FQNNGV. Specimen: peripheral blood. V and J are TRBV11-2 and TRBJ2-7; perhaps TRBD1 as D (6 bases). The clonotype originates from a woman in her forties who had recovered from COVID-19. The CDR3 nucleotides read TGTGCCAGCAGCTTGAATTTGGAACAGGGATACGAGCAGTACTTC. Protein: CASSLNLEQGYEQYF.